The subject of this entry is one T cell receptor (beta chain). The antigen remains undetermined. The data belong to a study of STAT5B mutations in CD4+ large granular lymphocyte leukemia. Turning to the study itself: Among healthy controls, a particular HLA allele went with more CDR3 'QG' motifs. General study points: TRBV06-family usage was enriched in top patient clones (8/27) versus controls (2/35). Without putative leukemic clones, patient CD4-sorted repertoires remained more clonal than healthy CD4+ repertoires.

Sequencing was at survey level. Generated by immunoSEQ multiplex PCR, the TCRdb table keeps only in-frame clones and is missing some. The sample has more than 30,000 clones, 85% to 90% seen once. Germline assignment: CDR1 MDHEN and CDR2 SYDVKM. V shed 8 bases and J 6 bases; nucleotides not matched to a gene: 6. The CDR3 runs 14 residues. Sequenced material: CD4+ T cells from blood buffy coats. The chain links TRBV28 to TRBJ2-1; 11 bases match TRBD2. This TCR was recovered from a human donor in good health. Here the CDR3 DNA reads TGTGCCAGCCGTTGGACTAGCGGGCCCAATGAGCAGTTCTTC. It translates to CASRWTSGPNEQFF. The full variable domain, completed using reference TRBV28 and TRBJ2-1, is DVKVTQSSRYLVKRTGEKVFLECVQDMDHENMFWYRQDPGLGLRLIYFSYDVKMKEKGDIPEGYSVSREKKERFSLILESASTNQTSMYLCASRWTSGPNEQFFGPGTRLTVL.